The 13 T cell receptor beta chains below were found in one sample sequenced in a study of shared clonotypes between healthy human individuals. The protocol was immunoSEQ multiplex PCR, while the TCRdb copy is restricted to in-frame clones and leaves out a portion. This table holds 1 million to 1.2 million clones, 70% to 85% found once. The specimen sequenced was memory CD4+ T cells from PBMCs. Subset described: CD45RA-negative fraction. The source is a man younger than 30 in good health. Some clones in this sample may be carry-over from other donors' samples.

The gene calls are TRBV28 and TRBJ2-7, with D possibly matching TRBD2 (5 bases). V gave up 8 bases and J gave up 7 bases, with 21 bases separating them. The CDR3 consists of 14 residues. CDR1 and CDR2 (germline): MDHEN, SYDVKM. CDR3 nucleotides: TGTGCCAGCCGGCTATATTCCGTCCCGGGGGAGCAGTACTTC. As protein: CASRLYSVPGEQYF.

The rearrangement uses TRBV29-1 and TRBJ2-1; D is perhaps TRBD2 (6 bases). Germline CDR1 reads SQVTM; CDR2 reads ANQGSEA. V gave up 4 bases and J gave up 4 bases, with 8 bases separating them. This CDR3 has 12 residues. CDR3 nucleotide sequence: TGCAGCGTTGTCGGAGGGTACAATGAGCAGTTCTTC. Translating it yields CSVVGGYNEQFF.

V usage is TRBV5-4 and J usage is TRBJ2-1; perhaps TRBD1 as D (7 bases). This CDR3 has 13 amino acids. V was shortened by 0 bases and J by 9 bases, with 10 bases between the two germline ends. CDR1 SGHNT and CDR2 YYREEE come from the germline V gene (reference sequence). Here the CDR3 DNA reads TGTGCCAGCAGCTTGGACAGGGGAGGTGAGCAGTTCTTC. This translates into CASSLDRGGEQFF.

This sequence joins TRBV11-2 and TRBJ2-5, with a weak D call TRBD1 (6 bases). This CDR3 comprises 15 residues. V lost 5 bases, J lost 1 base, and 14 bases lay in between. The germline CDR1 and CDR2 sequences are SGHAT and FQNNGV. The CDR3 bases are TGTGCCAGCAGCGCGGACAGACTGATCCAAGAGACCCAGTACTTC. Amino acids: CASSADRLIQETQYF.

This clone has only a few counts. The chain combines TRBV19 with TRBJ2-7; D is possibly TRBD2 (7 bases). CDR1 is LNHDA, CDR2 SQIVND, per germline (reference sequence). V gave up 4 bases and J gave up 3 bases, with 13 bases separating them. The CDR3 contains 14 residues. CDR3 amino acids: CASSKVGGLYEQYF. DNA for the CDR3: TGTGCCAGTAGTAAGGTCGGGGGGCTCTACGAGCAGTACTTC.

This clone appeared once. This CDR3 is CASSPGPGSYNEQFF. CDR3 bases: TGTGCCAGCAGTCCGGGGCCGGGATCCTACAATGAGCAGTTCTTC. V gene TRBV7-7 combines with J gene TRBJ2-1, with D perhaps matching TRBD1 or TRBD2 (5 bases each). The CDR3 is 15 residues long. Between the trimmed V and J ends, which lost 6 bases and 1 base, there was a span of 13 bases. Germline CDR1 is SSHAT and CDR2 is FNYEAQ (reference sequence).

This chain uses TRBV6-1 with TRBJ2-5; 9 bases fit TRBD1. This CDR3 has 15 residues. From germline, CDR1 is MNHNS and CDR2 SASEGT. V dropped 7 bases and J dropped 2; count of bases not matched to a gene: 8. The CDR3 coding sequence is TGTGCCAGCACCCGATGGGGACAGGGACAAGAGACCCAGTACTTC. Translating gives CASTRWGQGQETQYF.

The genes are TRBV7-8 and TRBJ1-1; D is undetermined. This CDR3 contains 15 residues. Germline CDR1 reads SGHVS; CDR2 reads FQNEAQ. V was shortened by 1 base and J by 6 bases, with 15 bases between the two germline ends. This CDR3 is CASSLVSGSNAEAFF. Written as DNA, the CDR3 is TGTGCCAGCAGCTTAGTTTCGGGTAGTAACGCTGAAGCTTTCTTT.

The chain has TRBV28 and TRBJ2-7; 7 bases line up with TRBD2. The V gene's germline CDR1 is MDHEN and CDR2 SYDVKM. The CDR3 has 16 amino acids. The V gene end was trimmed by 5 bases and the J gene end by 0 bases; junction bases not matched to a gene: 10. CDR3 sequence reads: CASSPAGTIPSYEQYF. The CDR3, as DNA: TGTGCCAGCAGTCCGGCCGGGACTATACCCTCCTACGAGCAGTACTTC. The whole variable domain, filled in from reference TRBV28 and TRBJ2-7, reads DVKVTQSSRYLVKRTGEKVFLECVQDMDHENMFWYRQDPGLGLRLIYFSYDVKMKEKGDIPEGYSVSREKKERFSLILESASTNQTSMYLCASSPAGTIPSYEQYFGPGTRLTVT.

This clone was seen at least ten times. J is TRBJ2-5 and V is TRBV11-2; the match to TRBD1 covers 8 bases. V trimming: 5 bases; J trimming: 5 bases; junction bases outside the gene matches: 10. The germline gives CDR1 SGHAT, CDR2 FQNNGV. The CDR3 consists of 15 residues. The CDR3 sequence: CASSPGDRRVETQYF. The CDR3 DNA is TGTGCCAGCAGCCCCGGGGACAGGAGGGTGGAGACCCAGTACTTC.

Remarks on this clone: Other DNA sequences in the same sample also yield this CDR3. This chain uses TRBV28 with TRBJ1-5; D call uncertain. Per the germline V gene, CDR1 is MDHEN and CDR2 is SYDVKM. With 5 bases removed from V and 1 base from J, the gap between germline ends came to 3 bases. The CDR3 spans 12 residues. The CDR3 coding sequence is TGTGCCAGCAGTCCGAGCAATCAGCCCCAGCATTTT. This translates into CASSPSNQPQHF. The variable domain in full, completed from reference TRBV28 and TRBJ1-5, reads DVKVTQSSRYLVKRTGEKVFLECVQDMDHENMFWYRQDPGLGLRLIYFSYDVKMKEKGDIPEGYSVSREKKERFSLILESASTNQTSMYLCASSPSNQPQHFGDGTRLSIL.

DNA for the CDR3: TGTGCCAGCAAAAAGACGACAGGGGGCTATGGCTACACCTTC. Amino acids: CASKKTTGGYGYTF. The chain links TRBV28 to TRBJ1-2, with 9 positions matching TRBD1. V was pared by 7 bases and J by 4 bases, with 7 bases of the junction left unmatched. Germline V gives CDR1 MDHEN, CDR2 SYDVKM. This CDR3 is built from 14 residues.

The chain couples TRBV5-1 to TRBJ2-3, with a possible D match to TRBD1 (6 bases). The CDR3 is made up of 12 amino acids. CDR1 and CDR2 from the germline V gene are SGHRS and YFSETQ. Trimming left V 4 bases short and J 7 bases short, with 10 bases between. DNA of the CDR3: TGCGCCAGCAGCCCGGGACAAAATACGCAGTATTTT. Translation gives CASSPGQNTQYF.